This T cell receptor (beta chain) was captured in a study of identifying expanded T cells in peripheral blood. In germline, CDR1 is SGHTA, CDR2 FQGNSA. This CDR3 is 15 amino acids long. V lost 1 base, J lost 0 bases, and 9 bases lay in between. Study conclusions and caveats: Roughly two-week clone count variance significantly increased as total template count grew.

This clone appeared a single time. Its antigen is unidentified. Libraries were prepared by immunoSEQ multiplex PCR; TCRdb keeps only in-frame clonotypes and omits some of them. The profile shows 70,000 to 95,000 clones, 88% of them singletons. The V call is TRBV7-2, the J call TRBJ1-1; no clear D gene. This receptor was identified in a person aged 18-70 years in good health. The source material was blood. The DNA for the CDR3 is TGTGCCAGCAGCTTAGTCCTGGGCGTGAACACTGAAGCTTTCTTT. Translated, it gives CASSLVLGVNTEAFF.